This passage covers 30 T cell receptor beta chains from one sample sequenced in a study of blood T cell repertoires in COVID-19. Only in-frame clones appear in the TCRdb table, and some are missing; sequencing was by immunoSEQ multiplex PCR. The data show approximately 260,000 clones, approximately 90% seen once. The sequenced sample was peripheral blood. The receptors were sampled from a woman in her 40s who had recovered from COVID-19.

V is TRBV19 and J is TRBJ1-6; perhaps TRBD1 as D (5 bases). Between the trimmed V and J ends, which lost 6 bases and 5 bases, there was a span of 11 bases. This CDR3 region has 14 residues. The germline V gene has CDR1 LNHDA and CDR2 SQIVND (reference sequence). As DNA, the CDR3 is TGTGCCAGTAGCAGACAGACGGATAATTCACCCCTCCACTTT. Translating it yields CASSRQTDNSPLHF.

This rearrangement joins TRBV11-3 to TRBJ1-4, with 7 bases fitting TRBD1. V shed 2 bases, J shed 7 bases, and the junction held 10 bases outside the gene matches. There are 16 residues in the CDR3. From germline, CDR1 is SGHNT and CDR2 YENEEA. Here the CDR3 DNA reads TGTGCCAGCAGCTTAAGGTCCCCAGGGGGTCCTGAAAAACTGTTTTTT. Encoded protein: CASSLRSPGGPEKLFF.

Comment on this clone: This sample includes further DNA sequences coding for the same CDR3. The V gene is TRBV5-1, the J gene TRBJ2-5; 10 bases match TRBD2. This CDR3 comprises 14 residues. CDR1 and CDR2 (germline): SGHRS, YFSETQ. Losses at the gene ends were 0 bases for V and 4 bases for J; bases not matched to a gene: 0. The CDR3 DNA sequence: TGCGCCAGCAGCTTGGGACTAGCGGGAGAGACCCAGTACTTC. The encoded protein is CASSLGLAGETQYF. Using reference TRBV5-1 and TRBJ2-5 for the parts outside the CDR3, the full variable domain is KAGVTQTPRYLIKTRGQQVTLSCSPISGHRSVSWYQQTPGQGLQFLFEYFSETQRNKGNFPGRFSGRQFSNSRSEMNVSTLELGDSALYLCASSLGLAGETQYFGPGTRLLVL.

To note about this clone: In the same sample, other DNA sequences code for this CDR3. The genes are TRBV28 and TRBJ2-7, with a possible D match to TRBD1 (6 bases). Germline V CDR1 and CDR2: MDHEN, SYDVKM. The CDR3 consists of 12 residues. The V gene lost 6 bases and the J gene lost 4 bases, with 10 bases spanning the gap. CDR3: CASRLQGYEQYF. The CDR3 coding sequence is TGTGCCAGCAGGCTACAGGGTTACGAGCAGTACTTC.

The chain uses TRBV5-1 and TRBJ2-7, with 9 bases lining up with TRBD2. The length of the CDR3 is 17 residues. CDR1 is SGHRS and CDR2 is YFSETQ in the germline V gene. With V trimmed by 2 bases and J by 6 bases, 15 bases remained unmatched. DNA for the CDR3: TGCGCCAGCAGCTTTTATCCTAGCGGGGACCTGGCCACCGAGCAGTACTTC. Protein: CASSFYPSGDLATEQYF. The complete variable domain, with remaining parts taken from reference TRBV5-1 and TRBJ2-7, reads KAGVTQTPRYLIKTRGQQVTLSCSPISGHRSVSWYQQTPGQGLQFLFEYFSETQRNKGNFPGRFSGRQFSNSRSEMNVSTLELGDSALYLCASSFYPSGDLATEQYFGPGTRLTVT.

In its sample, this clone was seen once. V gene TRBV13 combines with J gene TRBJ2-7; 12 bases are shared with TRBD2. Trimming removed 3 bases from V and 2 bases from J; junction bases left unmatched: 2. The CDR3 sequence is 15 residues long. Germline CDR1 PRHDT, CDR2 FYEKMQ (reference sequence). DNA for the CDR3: TGTGCCAGCAGCTTGACTAGCGGGAGTGCCTACGAGCAGTACTTC. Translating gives CASSLTSGSAYEQYF. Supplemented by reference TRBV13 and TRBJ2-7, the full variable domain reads AAGVIQSPRHLIKEKRETATLKCYPIPRHDTVYWYQQGPGQDPQFLISFYEKMQSDKGSIPDRFSAQQFSDYHSELNMSSLELGDSALYFCASSLTSGSAYEQYFGPGTRLTVT.

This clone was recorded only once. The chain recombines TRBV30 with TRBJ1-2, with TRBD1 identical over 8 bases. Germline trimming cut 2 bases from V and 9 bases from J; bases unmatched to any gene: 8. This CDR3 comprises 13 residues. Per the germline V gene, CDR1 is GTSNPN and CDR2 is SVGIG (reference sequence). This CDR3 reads CAWSPDRALSYTF. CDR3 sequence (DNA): TGTGCCTGGAGTCCGGACAGGGCGTTAAGCTACACCTTC.

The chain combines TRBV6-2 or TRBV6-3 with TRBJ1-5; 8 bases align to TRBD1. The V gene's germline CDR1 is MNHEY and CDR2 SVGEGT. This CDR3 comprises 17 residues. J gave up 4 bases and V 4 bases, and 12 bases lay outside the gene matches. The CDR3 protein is CASSLWTGPNTNQPQHF. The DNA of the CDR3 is TGTGCCAGCAGTTTATGGACAGGGCCCAACACAAATCAGCCCCAGCATTTT.

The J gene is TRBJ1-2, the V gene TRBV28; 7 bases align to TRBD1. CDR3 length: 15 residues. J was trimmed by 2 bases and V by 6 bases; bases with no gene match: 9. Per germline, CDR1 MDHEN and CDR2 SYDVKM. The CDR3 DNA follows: TGTGCCAGCAGGGCCCGGACAGGCCAAAACTATGGCTACACCTTC. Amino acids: CASRARTGQNYGYTF.

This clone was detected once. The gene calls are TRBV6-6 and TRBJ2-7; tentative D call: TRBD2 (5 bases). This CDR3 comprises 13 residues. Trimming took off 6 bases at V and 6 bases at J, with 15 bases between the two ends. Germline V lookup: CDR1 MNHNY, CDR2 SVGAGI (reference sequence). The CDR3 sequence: CASRNKNLAEQYF. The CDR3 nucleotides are TGTGCCAGCAGAAACAAGAATCTAGCCGAGCAGTACTTC.

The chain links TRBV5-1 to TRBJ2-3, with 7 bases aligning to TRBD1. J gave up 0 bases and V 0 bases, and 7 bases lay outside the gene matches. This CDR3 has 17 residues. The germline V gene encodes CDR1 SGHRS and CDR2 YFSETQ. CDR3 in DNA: TGCGCCAGCAGCTTGGAGGGACAGATGACTAGCACAGATACGCAGTATTTT. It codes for CASSLEGQMTSTDTQYF. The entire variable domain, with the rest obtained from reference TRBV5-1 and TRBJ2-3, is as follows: KAGVTQTPRYLIKTRGQQVTLSCSPISGHRSVSWYQQTPGQGLQFLFEYFSETQRNKGNFPGRFSGRQFSNSRSEMNVSTLELGDSALYLCASSLEGQMTSTDTQYFGPGTRLTVL.

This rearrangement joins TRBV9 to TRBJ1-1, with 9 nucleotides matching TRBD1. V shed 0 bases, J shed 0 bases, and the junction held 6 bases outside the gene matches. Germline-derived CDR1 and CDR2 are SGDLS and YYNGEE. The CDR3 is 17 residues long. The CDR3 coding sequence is TGTGCCAGCAGCGTAGAGGGGACAGGGTCCGTGAACACTGAAGCTTTCTTT. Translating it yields CASSVEGTGSVNTEAFF.

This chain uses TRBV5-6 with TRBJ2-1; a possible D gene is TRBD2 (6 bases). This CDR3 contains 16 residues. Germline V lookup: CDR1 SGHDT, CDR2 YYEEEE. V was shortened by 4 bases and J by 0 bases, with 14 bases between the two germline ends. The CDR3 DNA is TGTGCCAGCAGCCCCACAGGAGGGCCCTCCTACAATGAGCAGTTCTTC. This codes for CASSPTGGPSYNEQFF.

In DNA, the CDR3 is TGCGCCAGCAGTTTTATAACAGGGACAGTGGGAGTAAAACTGTTTTTT. This sequence encodes CASSFITGTVGVKLFF. This chain connects TRBV23-1 to TRBJ1-4, with 7 bases matching TRBD1. TRBV23-1 is recorded as an ORF, its role being uncertain. The CDR3 sequence is 16 residues long. V lost 5 bases and J lost 10; bases outside the gene matches: 16.

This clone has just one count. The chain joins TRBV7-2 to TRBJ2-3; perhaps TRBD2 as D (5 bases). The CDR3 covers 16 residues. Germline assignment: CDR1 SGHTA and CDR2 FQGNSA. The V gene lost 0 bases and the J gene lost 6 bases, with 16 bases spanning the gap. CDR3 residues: CASSLATTPVRDTQYF. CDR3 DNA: TGTGCCAGCAGCTTAGCGACTACCCCGGTTCGGGATACGCAGTATTTT.

The DNA for the CDR3 is TGTGCCAGCAGCCGGACAGGGGGCTTCTCCTACGAGCAGTACTTC. Amino acids: CASSRTGGFSYEQYF. The chain has TRBV9 and TRBJ2-7, with 11 bases that match TRBD1. The CDR3 covers 15 residues. Germline lookup yields CDR1 SGDLS and CDR2 YYNGEE. The V and J ends lost 4 bases and 0 bases, in that order; junction bases with no gene match: 3.

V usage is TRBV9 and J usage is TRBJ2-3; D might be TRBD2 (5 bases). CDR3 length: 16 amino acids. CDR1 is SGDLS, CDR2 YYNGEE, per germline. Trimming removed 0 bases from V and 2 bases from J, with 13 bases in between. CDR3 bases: TGTGCCAGCAGCGTAGGCCCTAGCAGATCCACAGATACGCAGTATTTT. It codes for CASSVGPSRSTDTQYF.

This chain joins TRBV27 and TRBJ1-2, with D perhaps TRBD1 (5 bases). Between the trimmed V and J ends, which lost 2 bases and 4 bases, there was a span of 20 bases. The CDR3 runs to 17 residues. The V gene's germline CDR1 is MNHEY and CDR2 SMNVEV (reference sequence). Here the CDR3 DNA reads TGTGCCAGCAGTTTAGGCCCTGTTGAGACAGCTAGCTATGGCTACACCTTC. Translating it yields CASSLGPVETASYGYTF.

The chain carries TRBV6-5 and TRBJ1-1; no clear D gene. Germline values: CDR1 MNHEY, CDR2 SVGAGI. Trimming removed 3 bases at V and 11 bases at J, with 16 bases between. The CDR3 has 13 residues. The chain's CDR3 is CASSYTAVGRAFF. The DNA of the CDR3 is TGTGCCAGCAGTTATACTGCGGTCGGGAGGGCTTTCTTT.

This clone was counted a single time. The CDR3, as DNA: TGTGCCAGCAGCTTAGCGAACTTAAGGAGGGGGCCCTTAGATGAGCAGTTCTTC. Encoded protein: CASSLANLRRGPLDEQFF. This sequence joins TRBV7-2 and TRBJ2-1; TRBD1 is a possible D gene (7 bases). Germline CDR1 reads SGHTA; CDR2 reads FQGNSA. The CDR3 loop spans 18 amino acids. Trimming shortened V by 0 bases and J by 8 bases, and 23 bases separated the two germline ends.

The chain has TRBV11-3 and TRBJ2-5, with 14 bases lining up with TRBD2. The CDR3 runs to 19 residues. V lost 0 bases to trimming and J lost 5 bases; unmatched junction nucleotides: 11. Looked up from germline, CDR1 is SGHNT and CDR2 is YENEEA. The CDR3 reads CASSLDKRLAGGPEETQYF. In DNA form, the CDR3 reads TGTGCCAGCAGCTTAGATAAAAGACTAGCGGGAGGGCCGGAGGAGACCCAGTACTTC.

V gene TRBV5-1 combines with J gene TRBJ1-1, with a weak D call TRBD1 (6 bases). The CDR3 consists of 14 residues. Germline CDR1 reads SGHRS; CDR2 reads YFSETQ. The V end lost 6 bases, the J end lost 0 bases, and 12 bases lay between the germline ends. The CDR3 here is CASKAGTMNTEAFF. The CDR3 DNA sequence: TGCGCCAGCAAAGCCGGGACAATGAACACTGAAGCTTTCTTT.

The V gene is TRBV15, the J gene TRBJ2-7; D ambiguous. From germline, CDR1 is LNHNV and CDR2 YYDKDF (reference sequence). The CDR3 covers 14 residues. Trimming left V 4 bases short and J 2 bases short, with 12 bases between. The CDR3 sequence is CATSMVTLTYEQYF. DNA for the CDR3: TGTGCCACCAGCATGGTGACTCTAACCTACGAGCAGTACTTC.

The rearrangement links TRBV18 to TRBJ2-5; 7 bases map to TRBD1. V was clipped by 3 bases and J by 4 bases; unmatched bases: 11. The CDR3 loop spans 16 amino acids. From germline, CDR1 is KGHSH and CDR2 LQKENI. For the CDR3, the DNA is TGTGCCAGCTCACCTACCGACAGGGTAGTTAGAGAGACCCAGTACTTC. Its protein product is CASSPTDRVVRETQYF.

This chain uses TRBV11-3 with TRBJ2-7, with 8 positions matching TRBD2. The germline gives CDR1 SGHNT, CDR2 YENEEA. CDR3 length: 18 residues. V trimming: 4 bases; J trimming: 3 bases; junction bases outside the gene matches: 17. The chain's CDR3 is CASSSTTHSGIPHYEQYF. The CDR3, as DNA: TGTGCCAGCAGCTCAACCACACATAGCGGGATCCCTCACTACGAGCAGTACTTC.

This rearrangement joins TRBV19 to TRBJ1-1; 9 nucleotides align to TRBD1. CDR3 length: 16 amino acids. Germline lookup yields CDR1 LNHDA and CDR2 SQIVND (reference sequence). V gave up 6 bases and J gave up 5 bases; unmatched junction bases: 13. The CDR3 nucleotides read TGTGCCAGTAGAGGTCCGGGACAGGGCCGATGGACTGAAGCTTTCTTT. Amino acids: CASRGPGQGRWTEAFF.

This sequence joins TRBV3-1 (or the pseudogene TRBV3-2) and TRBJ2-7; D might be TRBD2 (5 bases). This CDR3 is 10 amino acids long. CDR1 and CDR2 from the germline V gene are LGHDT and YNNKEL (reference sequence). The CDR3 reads CASGSYEQYF. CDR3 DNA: TGTGCTTCGGGGAGCTACGAGCAGTACTTC.

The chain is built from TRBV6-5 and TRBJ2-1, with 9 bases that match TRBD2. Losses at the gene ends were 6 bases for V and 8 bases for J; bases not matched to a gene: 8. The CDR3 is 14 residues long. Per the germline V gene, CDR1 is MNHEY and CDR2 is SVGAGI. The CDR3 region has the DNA TGTGCCAGCAGGGGACTAGCAGGACCTGATGAGCAGTTCTTC. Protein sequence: CASRGLAGPDEQFF.

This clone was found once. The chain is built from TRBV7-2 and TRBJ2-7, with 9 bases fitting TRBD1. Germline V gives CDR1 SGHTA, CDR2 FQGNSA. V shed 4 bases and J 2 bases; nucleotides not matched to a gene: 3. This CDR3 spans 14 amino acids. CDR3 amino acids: CASSSRQGAYEQYF. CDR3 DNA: TGTGCCAGCAGCTCTAGACAGGGGGCCTACGAGCAGTACTTC.

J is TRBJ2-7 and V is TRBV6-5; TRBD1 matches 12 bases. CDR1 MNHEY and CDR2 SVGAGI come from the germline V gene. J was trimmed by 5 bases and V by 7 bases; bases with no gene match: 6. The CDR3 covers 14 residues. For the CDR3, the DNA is TGTGCCAGCACGTGGGGGACAGGGGGCGACGAGCAGTACTTC. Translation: CASTWGTGGDEQYF.